Listed here are 8 T cell receptor beta chains from one sample, sequenced in a study of blood T cell repertoires in COVID-19. Clones were read by immunoSEQ multiplex PCR, and TCRdb kept only the in-frame ones, dropping some. This table has 220,000 or so clones, roughly four fifths appearing once. Sequences were obtained from peripheral blood. All receptors derive from a woman older than 75 with COVID-19, enrolled during active disease.

V and J are TRBV30 and TRBJ2-3; D uncertain. V shed 1 base and J shed 4 bases, with 6 bases lying between them. Germline loops: CDR1 GTSNPN, CDR2 SVGIG (reference sequence). This CDR3 has 12 residues. The CDR3 DNA reads as TGTGCCTGGAGTGGACTCTCAGATACGCAGTATTTT. Protein: CAWSGLSDTQYF.

The chain carries TRBV4-1 and TRBJ2-3, with 9 bases aligning to TRBD2. Germline values: CDR1 MGHRA, CDR2 YSYEKL. V lost 3 bases and J lost 6; bases outside the gene matches: 16. This CDR3 is 18 amino acids long. This chain's CDR3 is CASSQTPAGAGGRDTQYF. DNA for the CDR3: TGCGCCAGCAGCCAGACTCCTGCAGGGGCGGGAGGGAGGGATACGCAGTATTTT.

At least ten counts were recorded for this clone. The V gene is TRBV2, the J gene TRBJ2-7, with D possibly being TRBD1 (5 bases). CDR1 SNHLY and CDR2 FYNNEI come from the germline V gene. The CDR3 runs to 14 residues. V shed 4 bases and J shed 0 bases, with 10 bases lying between them. In DNA form, the CDR3 reads TGTGCCAGCAGTGTGACAGCCAGCTCCTACGAGCAGTACTTC. Translating it yields CASSVTASSYEQYF. Supplemented by reference TRBV2 and TRBJ2-7, the full variable domain reads EPEVTQTPSHQVTQMGQEVILRCVPISNHLYFYWYRQILGQKVEFLVSFYNNEISEKSEIFDDQFSVERPDGSNFTLKIRSTKLEDSAMYFCASSVTASSYEQYFGPGTRLTVT.

The chain joins TRBV14 to TRBJ1-4; 10 bases fit TRBD1. The CDR3 is made up of 16 amino acids. Trimming took 4 bases from V and 6 from J; bases not matched to a gene: 8. Germline V lookup: CDR1 SGHDN, CDR2 FVKESK. Written as DNA, the CDR3 is TGTGCCAGCAGCCGCAGTACCGGGACAGGGGATGAAAAACTGTTTTTT. Translating gives CASSRSTGTGDEKLFF.

CDR3 coding DNA: TGTGCCATCAGTGAAATGCCAAGGCTAGCGGGAGGAACCGGGGAGCTGTTTTTT. Its protein product is CAISEMPRLAGGTGELFF. J is TRBJ2-2 and V is TRBV10-3; TRBD2 agrees at 11 bases. Per the germline V gene, CDR1 is ENHRY and CDR2 is SYGVKD. J was trimmed by 5 bases and V by 3 bases; bases with no gene match: 11. This CDR3 is built from 18 residues.

V is TRBV5-6 and J is TRBJ1-2; D unresolved. With 1 base removed from V and 4 bases from J, the gap between germline ends came to 14 bases. The CDR3 runs to 15 residues. Germline CDR1 is SGHDT and CDR2 is YYEEEE. CDR3: CASSLHTSGGYGYTF. CDR3 in DNA: TGTGCCAGCAGCTTGCACACCTCGGGTGGCTATGGCTACACCTTC.

This clone was counted once. The chain combines TRBV18 with TRBJ1-2; D uncertain. The CDR3 covers 13 residues. Per the germline V gene, CDR1 is KGHSH and CDR2 is LQKENI. V gave up 6 bases and J gave up 5 bases, with 13 bases separating them. The CDR3 DNA reads as TGTGCCAGCTCCAGGACTAACGAATATGGCTACACCTTC. The encoded protein is CASSRTNEYGYTF.

V and J are TRBV2 and TRBJ1-5; 7 nucleotides agree with TRBD1. Germline-derived CDR1 and CDR2 are SNHLY and FYNNEI. The CDR3 extends over 15 amino acids. V shed 6 bases and J 4 bases; nucleotides not matched to a gene: 9. CDR3 residues: CASRQSGQLNQPQHF. The CDR3 region has the DNA TGTGCCAGCAGGCAGTCGGGACAGCTAAATCAGCCCCAGCATTTT.